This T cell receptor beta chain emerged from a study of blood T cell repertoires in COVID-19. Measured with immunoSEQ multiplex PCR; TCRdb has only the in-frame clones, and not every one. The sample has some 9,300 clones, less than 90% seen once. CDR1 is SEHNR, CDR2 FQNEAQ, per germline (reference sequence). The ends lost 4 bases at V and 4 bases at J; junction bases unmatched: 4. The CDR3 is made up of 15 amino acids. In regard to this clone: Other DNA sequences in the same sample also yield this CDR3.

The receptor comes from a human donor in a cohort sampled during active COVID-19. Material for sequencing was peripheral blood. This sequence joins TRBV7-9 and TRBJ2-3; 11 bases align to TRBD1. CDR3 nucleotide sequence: TGTGCCAGCAGCTGGGGACAGGGGGAAGCAGATACGCAGTATTTT. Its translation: CASSWGQGEADTQYF. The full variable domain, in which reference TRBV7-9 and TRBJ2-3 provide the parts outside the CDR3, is DTGVSQNPRHKITKRGQNVTFRCDPISEHNRLYWYRQTLGQGPEFLTYFQNEAQLEKSRLLSDRFSAERPKGSFSTLEIQRTEQGDSAMYLCASSWGQGEADTQYFGPGTRLTVL.